These 7 T cell receptor beta chains share one sample of origin, sequenced in a study of T cells in Graves' hyperthyroidism and ophthalmopathy. RNA transcripts served as the template for amplifying TCR beta CDR3 regions. Initially, a first-round RT-PCR of the TCR CDR3 employed the HTBI primer set. TCRdb reprocessed the multiplex PCR reads via MiXCR and lists one record per CDR3 protein. The sample includes roughly 500,000 distinct CDR3 sequences, about half of them seen just once. Sequencing was carried out using peripheral blood or thyroid tissue (not recorded which). The receptors stem from an adult woman with Graves' disease, either hyperthyroidism or ophthalmopathy (not recorded which).

The V call is TRBV7-6, the J call TRBJ1-3; D unresolved. V lost 3 bases, J lost 8 bases, and 17 bases lay in between. This CDR3 comprises 15 residues. Germline values: CDR1 SGHVS, CDR2 FNYEAQ. The CDR3 coding sequence is TGTGCCAGCAGCTTGGGTGAAGGCTATGGCTACACCATATATTTT. It translates to CASSLGEGYGYTIYF.

The chain couples TRBV7-9 to TRBJ2-7; TRBD2 aligns across 12 bases. Losses at the gene ends were 5 bases for V and 2 bases for J; bases not matched to a gene: 28. From germline, CDR1 is SEHNR and CDR2 FQNEAQ (reference sequence). The CDR3 contains 23 residues. Here the CDR3 reads CASSRWASGRAAQETGGAYEQYF. Here the CDR3 DNA reads TGTGCCAGCAGCCGGTGGGCTAGCGGGAGGGCTGCCCAAGAGACGGGGGGGGCCTACGAGCAGTACTTC.

This chain uses TRBV25-1 with TRBJ2-7, with 9 bases fitting TRBD2. The germline V gene encodes CDR1 MGHDK and CDR2 SYGVNS. The CDR3 runs to 13 residues. CDR3 sequence reads: CASLAGLAYEQYF. The CDR3, as DNA: TGTGCTAGCCTAGCGGGACTCGCCTACGAGCAGTACTTC.

This clonotype was detected ten times or more. The genes are TRBV5-5 and TRBJ2-7; 7 positions agree with TRBD2. The CDR3 length is 13 residues. The germline V gene has CDR1 SGHKS and CDR2 YYEKEE (reference sequence). The junction had 7 bases not matched to a gene; V was cut back by 4 bases and J by 6 bases. The CDR3 DNA follows: TGTGCCAGCAGCAACGGACTAGTTATCGAGCAGTACTTC. It specifies CASSNGLVIEQYF.

This clonotype was detected ten times or more. CDR3 sequence reads: CSARDSGSETQYF. For the CDR3, the DNA is TGCAGTGCTAGGGATAGCGGGAGTGAGACCCAGTACTTC. The V call is TRBV20-1, the J call TRBJ2-5, with 9 positions matching TRBD2. The germline gives CDR1 DFQATT, CDR2 SNEGSKA (reference sequence). This CDR3 is 13 amino acids long. Trimming cost V 3 bases and J 5 bases; bases outside gene matches: 4.

This chain joins TRBV10-3 and TRBJ1-2; 10 nucleotides line up with TRBD1. The germline gives CDR1 ENHRY, CDR2 SYGVKD. J lost 8 bases, V lost 10 bases, and 4 bases had no gene match. This CDR3 comprises 11 residues. The CDR3 sequence: CATGTGVGYTF. The DNA of the CDR3 is TGTGCCACCGGGACAGGGGTCGGCTACACCTTC.

The rearrangement uses TRBV30 and TRBJ1-1; D ambiguous. CDR1 is GTSNPN and CDR2 is SVGIG in the germline V gene (reference sequence). V lost 0 bases and J lost 5, with 7 bases in between. This CDR3 has 12 amino acids. In DNA form, the CDR3 reads TGTGCCTGGAGTGTACGGTATACTGAAGCTTTCTTT. Protein: CAWSVRYTEAFF.